Here is one T cell receptor beta chain with its context. What it binds is not known. The entry originates in a study of shared clonotypes between healthy human individuals. Study background: A couple of women and three men aged 18 to 49 made up the donors. Study conclusions and caveats: Non-shared clonotypes were found to have lower generation probabilities than the clonotypes that were shared by all four of the sorted-subset donors. Clonotype sharing across several donors was observed for around 5.1% of naive CD4 clonotypes.

A deep-level run was used for the assay. Produced via immunoSEQ multiplex PCR; TCRdb's table is partial and in-frame only. The sample carries hundreds of thousands of clones, less than 80% recorded once. Sequencing input: memory CD4+ T cells sorted from blood. This sample's subset: CD45RA-negative fraction. The source is a woman aged 25-40 years in good health.

CDR3 protein: CASSLAKGRFDLTLFSGANVLTF. As DNA, the CDR3 is TGCGCCAGCAGCTTGGCCAAGGGCAGGTTTGATCTGACACTCTTCTCTGGGGCCAACGTCCTGACTTTC. The chain uses TRBV5-1 and TRBJ2-6; D is unresolved. The germline gives CDR1 SGHRS, CDR2 YFSETQ. The CDR3 spans 23 residues. The V and J ends lost 0 bases and 0 bases respectively, with 28 bases between them.